Below, 27 T cell receptor beta chains from the same sample are listed, as sequenced in a study of T cells in Graves' hyperthyroidism and ophthalmopathy. TCR beta CDR3 regions were amplified from RNA. A set of HTBI primers served as the primers for a first-round RT-PCR of the TCR CDR3. Each CDR3 protein gets one entry after TCRdb re-called the multiplex PCR reads with MiXCR. The data hold 400,000 to 600,000 distinct CDR3 sequences, with around 21% observed a single time. The material sequenced was blood. These receptors originate from a young man with Graves' hyperthyroidism.

This clonotype has only a few counts. This chain links TRBV12-3 or TRBV12-4 with TRBJ2-3; D not resolved. Between the trimmed V and J ends, which lost 3 bases and 3 bases, there was a span of 13 bases. The CDR3 length is 15 residues. Here the CDR3 DNA reads TGTGCCAGCAGTTTCCCCCCTCTGGGGACAGATACGCAGTATTTT. It specifies CASSFPPLGTDTQYF.

This clonotype was detected ten times or more. The junction and the germline gene differ at one end; a read error may be behind it. V gene TRBV4-1 combines with J gene TRBJ1-5; TRBD1 is a possible D gene (5 bases). Germline CDR1 reads MGHRA; CDR2 reads YSYEKL. The CDR3 has 13 amino acids. The DNA for the CDR3 is TGTGCCAGCAGCCGGGGGGTCAATCAGCCCCAGCATTTT. This translates into CASSRGVNQPQHF.

Ten or more counts support this clonotype. Its ends do not fully match the called genes, so a read error is possible. This chain links TRBV12-3 or TRBV12-4 with TRBJ2-4; 7 positions agree with TRBD2. CDR3 length equals 12 residues. DNA for the CDR3: TGTGCCAGCCGGGGAGGGCAAAACATTAAGTACTTC. It specifies CASRGGQNIKYF.

This clonotype was found many times. The chain combines TRBV6-5 with TRBJ2-5; D unclear. The CDR3 totals 13 residues. Deletions cut 0 bases from V and 5 bases from J, with 7 bases between. Germline loops: CDR1 MNHEY, CDR2 SVGAGI. The CDR3, as DNA: TGTGCCAGCAGTTACTCAGCCAAGGAGACCCAGTACTTC. Translating gives CASSYSAKETQYF.

This chain connects TRBV20-1 to TRBJ1-3; D might be TRBD1 (5 bases). Germline CDR1 reads DFQATT; CDR2 reads SNEGSKA (reference sequence). Trimming pared 5 bases from V and 3 bases from J, leaving 11 bases between. This CDR3 spans 13 amino acids. CDR3 sequence (DNA): TGCAGTGCTTCTCAGGGTTTTGGAAACACCATATATTTT. Its protein is CSASQGFGNTIYF.

This clonotype was observed many times. V usage is TRBV15 and J usage is TRBJ1-5, with a tentative D call TRBD1 (5 bases). The germline V gene encodes CDR1 LNHNV and CDR2 YYDKDF (reference sequence). Trimming shortened V by 5 bases and J by 0 bases, and 14 bases separated the two germline ends. This CDR3 is 16 amino acids long. CDR3 in DNA: TGTGCCACCAGCTCCGACCGACAGTATAGCAATCAGCCCCAGCATTTT. This encodes CATSSDRQYSNQPQHF.

V usage is TRBV12-3 or TRBV12-4 and J usage is TRBJ1-5; D is uncertain. The CDR3 sequence is 16 residues long. V lost 0 bases and J 0 bases, leaving 9 bases between the germline ends. The CDR3 spells CASSLAHDYSNQPQHF. The CDR3 bases are TGTGCCAGCAGTTTAGCACACGATTATAGCAATCAGCCCCAGCATTTT.

The chain uses TRBV11-2 and TRBJ1-3, with no clear D. Trimming removed 1 base at V and 0 bases at J, with 7 bases between. The CDR3 consists of 15 residues. Per germline, CDR1 SGHAT and CDR2 FQNNGV. The DNA of the CDR3 is TGTGCCAGCAGCTTAGGGCCAGCCTCTGGAAACACCATATATTTT. It codes for CASSLGPASGNTIYF. Supplemented by reference TRBV11-2 and TRBJ1-3, the full variable domain reads EAGVAQSPRYKIIEKRQSVAFWCNPISGHATLYWYQQILGQGPKLLIQFQNNGVVDDSQLPKDRFSAERLKGVDSTLKIQPAKLEDSAVYLCASSLGPASGNTIYFGEGSWLTVV.

Concerning this clonotype itself: Relative to the germline gene, one junction end is altered; a read error may explain this. The V gene is TRBV12-3 or TRBV12-4, the J gene TRBJ1-1, with unresolved D. The CDR3 has 11 amino acids. This CDR3 reads CASSWPTEACF. The CDR3 DNA sequence: TGTGCCAGCAGTTGGCCCACTGAAGCTTGCTTT.

The V and J genes are TRBV12-3 or TRBV12-4 and TRBJ1-1, with D hard to call. The CDR3 extends over 13 amino acids. V was cut by 3 bases and J by 5 bases, with 10 bases left in between. CDR3 residues: CASSFAVGTEAFF. For the CDR3, the DNA is TGTGCCAGCAGTTTTGCGGTGGGGACTGAAGCTTTCTTT.

This clonotype came up a few times. The chain carries TRBV11-2 and TRBJ2-7, with TRBD1 matching over 7 bases. J gave up 12 bases and V 4 bases, and 12 bases lay outside the gene matches. The CDR3 has 13 amino acids. CDR1 and CDR2 from the germline V gene are SGHAT and FQNNGV. The CDR3 nucleotides are TGTGCCAGCAGCTCTTTGGGACAGCCGTCGTTGTACTTC. This sequence encodes CASSSLGQPSLYF. Complete variable domain (other parts from reference TRBV11-2 and TRBJ2-7): EAGVAQSPRYKIIEKRQSVAFWCNPISGHATLYWYQQILGQGPKLLIQFQNNGVVDDSQLPKDRFSAERLKGVDSTLKIQPAKLEDSAVYLCASSSLGQPSLYFGPGTRLTVT.

Many counts were recorded for this clonotype. The J gene is TRBJ1-5, the V gene TRBV4-1, with D maybe TRBD1 (6 bases). V lost 2 bases, J lost 5 bases, and 16 bases lay in between. The CDR3 loop spans 16 amino acids. CDR1 MGHRA and CDR2 YSYEKL come from the germline V gene. CDR3 protein: CASSQTVVQGDQPQHF. The CDR3 nucleotides are TGCGCCAGCAGCCAAACAGTGGTACAGGGTGATCAGCCCCAGCATTTT.

The chain employs TRBV12-5 and TRBJ1-2; TRBD1 matches 7 bases. This CDR3 is built from 12 residues. CDR1 and CDR2 (germline): LGHNT, FRNRAP. Germline trimming cut 4 bases from V and 7 bases from J; bases unmatched to any gene: 3. The DNA of the CDR3 is TGTGCTAGTGGTTCAGGGGGTCCTGGCTACACCTTC. Its protein product is CASGSGGPGYTF.

V is TRBV15 and J is TRBJ2-7; D not resolved. Germline CDR1 is LNHNV and CDR2 is YYDKDF (reference sequence). Between the trimmed V and J ends, which lost 0 bases and 3 bases, there was a span of 12 bases. The CDR3 is 15 residues long. DNA of the CDR3: TGTGCCACCAGCAGAGATAGAGCCAGACTCTACGAGCAGTACTTC. Its translation is CATSRDRARLYEQYF.

The CDR3 loop reads CASSQVATGELFF. The CDR3 DNA sequence: TGCGCCAGCAGCCAGGTGGCCACCGGGGAGCTGTTTTTT. The chain couples TRBV5-1 to TRBJ2-2, with D uncertain. Trimming removed 4 bases at V and 4 bases at J, with 8 bases between. The V gene's germline CDR1 is SGHRS and CDR2 YFSETQ. The CDR3 totals 13 residues.

This clonotype was picked up many times. The chain has TRBV29-1 and TRBJ2-3; D is perhaps TRBD1 or TRBD2 (7 bases each). Germline CDR1 and CDR2: SQVTM and ANQGSEA. The germline V and J ends were trimmed by 1 base and 3 bases, with 11 bases remaining between them. The CDR3 covers 14 residues. The CDR3 DNA follows: TGCAGCGTTGAAGGACAGGGAGGGACAGATACGCAGTATTTT. Its translation: CSVEGQGGTDTQYF.

CDR3: CASRRSEVGGRELFF. DNA for the CDR3: TGTGCCAGCAGAAGGTCTGAAGTGGGGGGTCGGGAACTGTTTTTT. The chain uses TRBV2 and TRBJ1-4; a weak D match, TRBD1 (5 bases). V lost 6 bases and J 12 bases, leaving 23 bases between the germline ends. The length of the CDR3 is 15 residues. CDR1 is SNHLY and CDR2 is FYNNEI in the germline V gene.

This clonotype was picked up many times. Without the conserved terminal phenylalanine or tryptophan, this CDR3 likely stems from a read error. The chain combines TRBV28 with TRBJ1-2; TRBD1 might be the D (5 bases). V was trimmed by 3 bases and J by 3 bases, leaving 14 bases between them. This CDR3 is built from 15 residues. The germline V gene encodes CDR1 MDHEN and CDR2 SYDVKM. The CDR3, as DNA: TGTGCCAGCAGTTTCCCTACAGGCCTAGACTATGGCTACACCATC. Protein: CASSFPTGLDYGYTI.

This clonotype has only a few counts. The CDR3 loop is CASSSPVPESSNQPQHF. The CDR3 region has the DNA TGTGCCAGCAGTTCCCCGGTCCCGGAAAGTAGCAATCAGCCCCAGCATTTT. The rearrangement uses TRBV28 and TRBJ1-5; D is unclear. The V and J ends lost 4 bases and 0 bases respectively, with 16 bases between them. Germline V gene data show CDR1 as MDHEN and CDR2 as SYDVKM. The CDR3 totals 17 residues.

For this clonotype: This may come from a read error, since a much larger clone is one base off. This chain connects TRBV7-9 to TRBJ1-2; D ambiguous. CDR1 is SEHNR, CDR2 FQNEAQ, per germline (reference sequence). This CDR3 region has 14 residues. Here the CDR3 reads CAGSHTERIHGYTF. The CDR3 DNA follows: TGTGCCGGCAGCCACACGGAGAGAATACATGGCTACACCTTC.

The chain joins TRBV28 to TRBJ1-6; D gene uncertain. Looked up from germline, CDR1 is MDHEN and CDR2 is SYDVKM. V was trimmed by 2 bases and J by 7 bases, leaving 12 bases between them. This CDR3 comprises 15 residues. The CDR3 here is CASSLADRENSPLHF. CDR3 nucleotides: TGTGCCAGCAGTTTAGCAGACCGAGAAAATTCACCCCTCCACTTT.

The genes are TRBV20-1 and TRBJ2-7, with 7 bases lining up with TRBD2. CDR1 and CDR2 from the germline V gene are DFQATT and SNEGSKA (reference sequence). The CDR3 is made up of 14 amino acids. The V gene end was trimmed by 4 bases and the J gene end by 3 bases; junction bases not matched to a gene: 9. The CDR3 DNA reads as TGCAGTGCTATACGGCGGGAGTTGAGCTACGAGCAGTACTTC. As protein: CSAIRRELSYEQYF.

The genes are TRBV7-8 and TRBJ2-7, with D possibly matching TRBD1 (6 bases). The CDR3 contains 14 residues. The germline V gene encodes CDR1 SGHVS and CDR2 FQNEAQ. V was clipped by 5 bases and J by 2 bases, with 13 bases between them. The CDR3 DNA follows: TGTGCCAGCAGCGACCTGGACAGTACCTACGAGCAGTACTTC. Amino acids: CASSDLDSTYEQYF.

V gene TRBV19 combines with J gene TRBJ2-2; TRBD1 aligns across 9 bases. V was clipped by 5 bases and J by 7 bases; unmatched bases: 11. Germline assignment: CDR1 LNHDA and CDR2 SQIVND (reference sequence). The CDR3 is 16 residues long. The CDR3 nucleotides read TGTGCCAGTAGTGTCCGGGACAGGGTCGTCGGCGGGGAGCTGTTTTTT. Its translation is CASSVRDRVVGGELFF.

Many counts were recorded for this clonotype. This sequence joins TRBV6-5 and TRBJ1-2, with D possibly TRBD1 on 5 matching bases. V was trimmed by 2 bases and J by 4 bases, leaving 14 bases between them. CDR3 size: 15 residues. Germline V CDR1 and CDR2: MNHEY, SVGAGI. The CDR3 protein is CASSYRGAITYGYTF. The CDR3 region has the DNA TGTGCCAGCAGTTACCGTGGGGCGATTACCTATGGCTACACCTTC.

This clonotype appeared many times. CDR3 nucleotides: TGTGCCAGCAGTTACTCGCGGGGGCTTGGGGCCAACGTCCTGACTTTC. Translated: CASSYSRGLGANVLTF. V and J are TRBV6-5 and TRBJ2-6; perhaps TRBD2 as D (7 bases). V lost 0 bases and J 3 bases, leaving 9 bases between the germline ends. Germline V gives CDR1 MNHEY, CDR2 SVGAGI. The CDR3 has 16 amino acids.

This clonotype was seen at least ten times. This chain links TRBV2 with TRBJ1-5; D unresolved. Trimming left V 1 base short and J 5 bases short, with 12 bases between. Germline-derived CDR1 and CDR2 are SNHLY and FYNNEI. The CDR3 covers 15 residues. In DNA form, the CDR3 reads TGTGCCAGCAGTGAAGGTTTGGGGTTACATCAGCCCCAGCATTTT. Residues: CASSEGLGLHQPQHF.